A selection of T cell receptor beta chains follows, all from one sample in a study of blood T cell repertoires in COVID-19. Some clones are missing from TCRdb's copy, which holds only in-frame ones; the method was immunoSEQ multiplex PCR. The data hold around 86,000 clones, with 83% observed a single time. Specimen: peripheral blood. The receptors were sampled from an elderly woman with acute or convalescent COVID-19. The CDR3 runs from the conserved cysteine through the conserved F or W. A D gene is named only where the DNA matches it firmly. Clone sizes are given selectively: once, few, many, or a class where the clone is expanded.

V gene,clone size,D gene,J gene,CDR3 protein,CDR3 DNA
TRBV4-2,-,-,TRBJ2-7,CASSLLGGEQFNLYEQYF,TGTGCCAGCAGCCTCTTAGGAGGGGAACAGTTTAACCTTTACGAGCAGTACTTC
TRBV18,-,-,TRBJ2-1,CASSPAQGYGEQFF,TGTGCCAGCTCACCAGCCCAGGGTTACGGTGAGCAGTTCTTC
TRBV12-3/TRBV12-4,-,TRBD2,TRBJ2-5,CASTLRGGETQYF,TGTGCCAGCACCCTGCGGGGGGGGGAGACCCAGTACTTC
TRBV21-1,-,-,TRBJ1-1,CASSKRGQGLPNTEAFF,TGTGCCAGCAGCAAAAGAGGGCAGGGGTTACCGAACACTGAAGCTTTCTTT
TRBV6-4,-,-,TRBJ2-1,CASSTGPNNEQFF,TGTGCCAGCAGTACAGGGCCTAACAATGAGCAGTTCTTC
TRBV24-1,-,-,TRBJ2-3,CATSRGQDGSTQYF,TGTGCCACCAGTCGAGGACAGGACGGGAGTACGCAGTATTTT
TRBV28,-,-,TRBJ2-3,CASTPTSHHTDTQYF,TGTGCCAGCACCCCGACTAGTCACCACACAGATACGCAGTATTTT
TRBV29-1,-,TRBD2,TRBJ2-7,CSVRSAGGPSEQYF,TGCAGCGTCCGCTCCGCGGGAGGGCCGAGCGAGCAGTACTTC
TRBV2,once,-,TRBJ2-7,CASSEQRWGRPYEQYF,TGTGCCAGCAGTGAACAGAGGTGGGGGCGACCCTACGAGCAGTACTTC
TRBV4-1,-,TRBD1,TRBJ2-1,CASSQTTGAGQFF,TGCGCCAGCAGCCAGACGACAGGGGCCGGGCAGTTCTTC
TRBV6-2/TRBV6-3,-,TRBD2,TRBJ2-3,CASSFAARGSGYTDTQYF,TGTGCCAGCAGTTTCGCAGCGAGGGGTAGCGGGTACACAGATACGCAGTATTTT
TRBV29-1,-,TRBD2,TRBJ2-1,CSAGAGLAVYNEQFF,TGCAGCGCTGGGGCGGGACTAGCAGTCTACAATGAGCAGTTCTTC
TRBV28,once,TRBD2,TRBJ2-1,CASITSGPRRNEQFF,TGTGCCAGCATAACTAGCGGCCCGCGTAGGAATGAGCAGTTCTTC
TRBV25-1,-,-,TRBJ2-1,CASSADLAARGEQFF,TGTGCCAGCAGTGCCGATCTAGCGGCCAGGGGTGAGCAGTTCTTC